The 23 T cell receptor beta chains below were found in one sample sequenced in a study of cytomegalovirus exposure and HLA in healthy donors. The study ran its PCR with 60 Vbeta and 13 Jbeta primers. Using immunoSEQ multiplex PCR, the repertoire was profiled, and TCRdb retains in-frame clones only, with some absent. The sample contains about 130,000 clones, roughly 78% of which appear only once. Material for sequencing was PBMCs. All receptors come from a young man in good health and CMV-seropositive.

The chain recombines TRBV10-3 with TRBJ1-2; TRBD1 is a possible D gene (6 bases). Trimming stripped 9 bases from V and 0 bases from J, with 11 bases between. CDR3 length equals 13 residues. Germline CDR1 reads ENHRY; CDR2 reads SYGVKD. CDR3 amino acids: CAIRQAANYGYTF. CDR3 nucleotide sequence: TGTGCCATTAGACAGGCTGCTAACTATGGCTACACCTTC.

The chain recombines TRBV14 with TRBJ2-1; a weak D match, TRBD2 (6 bases). Germline V gives CDR1 SGHDN, CDR2 FVKESK. The CDR3 loop spans 14 amino acids. With 5 bases removed from V and 7 bases from J, the gap between germline ends came to 15 bases. The CDR3 coding sequence is TGTGCCAGCAGCTCCTCGGGACTCGGGAATGAGCAGTTCTTC. Its protein product is CASSSSGLGNEQFF. Drawing the rest from reference TRBV14 and TRBJ2-1, the complete variable domain is EAGVTQFPSHSVIEKGQTVTLRCDPISGHDNLYWYRRVMGKEIKFLLHFVKESKQDESGMPNNRFLAERTGGTYSTLKVQPAELEDSGVYFCASSSSGLGNEQFFGPGTRLTVL.

This chain connects TRBV5-1 to TRBJ1-4, with 10 bases matching TRBD1. Germline V gives CDR1 SGHRS, CDR2 YFSETQ. V trimming: 2 bases; J trimming: 6 bases; junction bases outside the gene matches: 4. This CDR3 contains 15 residues. CDR3 sequence: CASSLRTGGYEKLFF. The CDR3 coding sequence is TGCGCCAGCAGCTTACGGACAGGGGGTTATGAAAAACTGTTTTTT.

The CDR3 region has the DNA TGCGCCAGCAGCCTTACGGACAGCTCCTACGAGCAGTACTTC. Its translation: CASSLTDSSYEQYF. The rearrangement joins TRBV4-1 to TRBJ2-5; tentatively, D is TRBD1 (6 bases). With the DNA end fitting TRBJ2-7 better, the J assignment may be wrong. The CDR3 has 14 amino acids. Germline CDR1 and CDR2: MGHRA and YSYEKL.

The V call is TRBV11-2, the J call TRBJ1-2; no definite D call. The CDR3 contains 12 residues. Germline V gene sequence: CDR1 SGHAT, CDR2 FQNNGV. The germline V and J ends were trimmed by 3 bases and 2 bases, with 4 bases remaining between them. CDR3 DNA: TGTGCCAGCAGCTTTCGGAACTATGGCTACACCTTC. Translated: CASSFRNYGYTF.

The J gene is TRBJ2-7, the V gene TRBV28, with unresolved D. The V gene lost 6 bases and the J gene lost 6 bases, with 15 bases spanning the gap. Germline CDR1 reads MDHEN; CDR2 reads SYDVKM. The CDR3 is 13 residues long. CDR3 residues: CASSNPTPGEQYF. As DNA, the CDR3 is TGTGCCAGCAGCAATCCTACCCCGGGCGAGCAGTACTTC.

V gene TRBV5-1 combines with J gene TRBJ2-5, with D unresolved. CDR1 and CDR2 (germline): SGHRS, YFSETQ. This CDR3 contains 14 residues. With 5 bases removed from V and 5 bases from J, the gap between germline ends came to 16 bases. The CDR3 DNA reads as TGCGCCAGCAGTATGCGTGGTAGAGCGGAGACCCAGTACTTC. Translated, it gives CASSMRGRAETQYF.

This clone was observed a few times. This chain connects TRBV10-2 to TRBJ1-2; 8 bases fit TRBD1. With 2 bases clipped from V and 7 bases from J, the junction kept 9 bases outside the gene matches. The CDR3 covers 15 residues. Germline loops: CDR1 WSHSY, CDR2 SAAADI. CDR3 sequence reads: CASSERRQGAVGYTF. For the CDR3, the DNA is TGCGCCAGCAGTGAGAGGAGGCAGGGGGCGGTTGGCTACACCTTC.

This clone was detected once. The chain joins TRBV5-1 to TRBJ2-1; D is possibly TRBD1 (6 bases). Trimming cost V 4 bases and J 4 bases, with 12 bases left between them. CDR1 is SGHRS, CDR2 YFSETQ, per germline. The CDR3 contains 14 residues. The CDR3 here is CASSTDRSYNEQFF. In DNA form, the CDR3 reads TGCGCCAGCAGCACAGACAGGAGTTACAATGAGCAGTTCTTC.

This chain links TRBV7-6 with TRBJ2-1, with D perhaps matching TRBD1 (6 bases). V shed 5 bases and J shed 4 bases, with 24 bases lying between them. CDR1 is SGHVS and CDR2 is FNYEAQ in the germline V gene. This CDR3 has 18 residues. The CDR3 reads CASSHFRPWTEIYNEQFF. In DNA form, the CDR3 reads TGTGCCAGCAGCCATTTCCGTCCCTGGACAGAAATATACAATGAGCAGTTCTTC.

The V call is TRBV7-6, the J call TRBJ2-1, with D possibly TRBD1 on 7 matching bases. Per the germline V gene, CDR1 is SGHVS and CDR2 is FNYEAQ. With 1 base removed from V and 7 bases from J, the gap between germline ends came to 23 bases. CDR3 length: 18 amino acids. CDR3 in DNA: TGTGCCAGCAGCTTAGTTTTTAGGGTGAGGAGGGGGCGGAATGAGCAGTTCTTC. Protein sequence: CASSLVFRVRRGRNEQFF. The whole variable domain, remainder taken from reference TRBV7-6 and TRBJ2-1, is GAGVSQSPRYKVTKRGQDVALRCDPISGHVSLYWYRQALGQGPEFLTYFNYEAQQDKSGLPNDRFSAERPEGSISTLTIQRTEQRDSAMYRCASSLVFRVRRGRNEQFFGPGTRLTVL.

The rearrangement joins TRBV30 to TRBJ1-6, with D unclear. The germline gives CDR1 GTSNPN, CDR2 SVGIG (reference sequence). V was trimmed by 2 bases and J by 8 bases, leaving 13 bases between them. The CDR3 consists of 14 residues. CDR3 sequence reads: CAWSLFNEDSPLHF. In nucleotides, the CDR3 is TGTGCCTGGAGTTTATTCAACGAGGATTCACCCCTCCACTTT.

The gene calls are TRBV6-5 and TRBJ1-1; possibly TRBD1 for D (6 bases). In germline, CDR1 is MNHEY, CDR2 SVGAGI. This CDR3 region has 14 residues. V was trimmed by 2 bases and J by 1 base, leaving 8 bases between them. The CDR3: CASSYNRENTEAFF. The CDR3 nucleotides read TGTGCCAGCAGTTACAACAGGGAGAACACTGAAGCTTTCTTT.

CDR3 sequence: CASSESTGHYGYTF. DNA of the CDR3: TGCGCCAGCAGTGAGTCGACAGGGCACTATGGCTACACCTTC. V gene TRBV10-2 combines with J gene TRBJ1-2, with 7 positions matching TRBD1. This CDR3 is 14 amino acids long. Trimming took 0 bases from V and 3 from J; bases not matched to a gene: 1. From germline, CDR1 is WSHSY and CDR2 SAAADI.

V usage is TRBV30 and J usage is TRBJ1-2; maybe TRBD1 (6 bases). CDR3 size: 11 residues. V was trimmed by 2 bases and J by 11 bases, leaving 12 bases between them. The V gene's germline CDR1 is GTSNPN and CDR2 SVGIG (reference sequence). The DNA of the CDR3 is TGTGCCTGGAGTCTGACAGGAAAATACACCTTC. Translation: CAWSLTGKYTF.

This clone came up once. The gene calls are TRBV18 and TRBJ1-2; TRBD1 aligns across 8 bases. CDR3 length: 14 amino acids. Germline CDR1 reads KGHSH; CDR2 reads LQKENI. The ends lost 7 bases at V and 3 bases at J; junction bases unmatched: 7. The DNA for the CDR3 is TGTGCCAGCTTAACCGGGACAGGTGACTATGGCTACACCTTC. Residues: CASLTGTGDYGYTF. The full variable domain, rest sourced from reference TRBV18 and TRBJ1-2, is NAGVMQNPRHLVRRRGQEARLRCSPMKGHSHVYWYRQLPEEGLKFMVYLQKENIIDESGMPKERFSAEFPKEGPSILRIQQVVRGDSAAYFCASLTGTGDYGYTFGSGTRLTVV.

The chain uses TRBV19 and TRBJ2-1; 9 bases align to TRBD2. Germline assignment: CDR1 LNHDA and CDR2 SQIVND (reference sequence). The CDR3 has 15 amino acids. J lost 5 bases, V lost 6 bases, and 8 bases had no gene match. CDR3 in amino acids: CASRLGSGGNNEQFF. In DNA, the CDR3 is TGTGCCAGTAGATTGGGTAGCGGGGGTAACAATGAGCAGTTCTTC.

The chain has TRBV6-5 and TRBJ1-1, with a possible D match to TRBD1 (6 bases). Per the germline V gene, CDR1 is MNHEY and CDR2 is SVGAGI. V was shortened by 5 bases and J by 10 bases, with 20 bases between the two germline ends. The CDR3 extends over 14 amino acids. CDR3 sequence: CASSTSRDTRGAFF. Here the CDR3 DNA reads TGTGCCAGCAGTACCTCACGGGACACTAGGGGAGCTTTCTTT.

In its sample, this clone was seen once. CDR3 sequence: CASSLDWRDSANTGELFF. In DNA, the CDR3 is TGCGCCAGCAGCTTGGATTGGAGAGACAGCGCGAACACCGGGGAGCTGTTTTTT. This chain connects TRBV5-1 to TRBJ2-2, with D tentatively TRBD1 (5 bases). CDR1 is SGHRS and CDR2 is YFSETQ in the germline V gene. The V end was cut by 0 bases, the J end by 0 bases, with 15 bases between. CDR3 length: 18 amino acids.

V gene TRBV2 combines with J gene TRBJ1-2; tentatively, D is TRBD1 (6 bases). Trimming cost V 6 bases and J 4 bases, with 18 bases left between them. Germline loops: CDR1 SNHLY, CDR2 FYNNEI. The CDR3 is 15 amino acids. CDR3 sequence: CASRHTGKGFYGYTF. DNA of the CDR3: TGTGCCAGCAGGCATACAGGGAAGGGATTCTATGGCTACACCTTC.

This chain connects TRBV7-9 to TRBJ1-5; unclear D gene. The V gene lost 1 base and the J gene lost 5 bases, with 9 bases spanning the gap. In germline, CDR1 is SEHNR, CDR2 FQNEAQ (reference sequence). The CDR3 has 14 amino acids. CDR3 sequence reads: CASSLVGRDQPQHF. CDR3 DNA sequence: TGTGCCAGCAGCTTAGTTGGTCGAGATCAGCCCCAGCATTTT.

This clone turned up a few times. This chain connects TRBV30 to TRBJ1-1; no firm D call. This CDR3 comprises 12 residues. Deletions cut 0 bases from V and 5 bases from J, with 7 bases between. Germline assignment: CDR1 GTSNPN and CDR2 SVGIG (reference sequence). In DNA form, the CDR3 reads TGTGCCTGGAGTGTTTTCAGGACTGAAGCTTTCTTT. Translated, it gives CAWSVFRTEAFF.

CDR3 protein: CSVRQANTEAFF. Written as DNA, the CDR3 is TGCAGCGTTCGGCAGGCGAACACTGAAGCTTTCTTT. The gene calls are TRBV29-1 and TRBJ1-1; D gene unclear. The V gene's germline CDR1 is SQVTM and CDR2 ANQGSEA. CDR3 length equals 12 residues. With 5 bases removed from V and 1 base from J, the gap between germline ends came to 8 bases.